The rows below give T cell receptor beta chains drawn from one sample of a study of response to subunit inactivated influenza vaccine. In TCRdb, the RT-PCR reads were re-called with MiXCR into one record per CDR3 protein. Among fewer than 600,000 distinct CDR3 sequences listed, approximately 7.8% were seen once. The sample consisted of PBMCs from blood, taken less than 25 months after vaccination. These receptors all come from a man aged 45 to 75 who received an inactivated influenza vaccine. Both conserved end residues are part of each CDR3. The D gene is left open where the match is weak. Only some rows state a clone size, as once, few, many or a class for expanded clones.

>few|NA|TRBJ2-3|TRBV18
TGTGCCAGCTCACCAATCCGAGATACGCAGTATTTT
CASSPIRDTQYF
>many|TRBD2|TRBJ2-2|TRBV20-1
TGCAGTGCTACGACCGGGACTAGCGGCAACACCGGGGAGCTGTTTTTT
CSATTGTSGNTGELFF
>few|NA|TRBJ1-2|TRBV6-1
TGTGCCAGCAGTGGTACCCAGGGATCCTATGGCTACACCTTC
CASSGTQGSYGYTF
>many|TRBD1|TRBJ1-1|TRBV5-1
TGCGCCAGCAGCATCGACAGGGGGCACGAAGCTTTCTTT
CASSIDRGHEAFF
>many|TRBD1|TRBJ2-4|TRBV12-3/TRBV12-4
TGTGCCAGCAGCCGGGGACAGGCGGAAAACATTCAGTACTTC
CASSRGQAENIQYF
>few|NA|TRBJ2-5|TRBV4-3
TGCGCCAGCAGCCGATGGGGGGCCGGGGAGACCCAGTACTTC
CASSRWGAGETQYF
>few|TRBD1|TRBJ1-5|TRBV20-1
TGCAGTGCTGGGGACAGTAGCAATCAGCCCCAGCATTTT
CSAGDSSNQPQHF
>NA|NA|TRBJ1-5|TRBV20-1
TGCAGTGCAGGGGGACCGAAAGGGCCCCAGCATTTT
CSAGGPKGPQHF
>NA|NA|TRBJ2-7|TRBV12-3/TRBV12-4
TGTGCCAGCAGTCAAACAGGGCTCGAGCAGTACTTC
CASSQTGLEQYF
>few|NA|TRBJ1-1|TRBV5-4
TGTGCCAGCAGCTCGGGGTTGGTAATTGGCACTGAAGCTTTCTTT
CASSSGLVIGTEAFF
>few|NA|TRBJ1-1|TRBV18
TGTGCCAGCTCACCCCGTCATGATTCCACTGAAGCTTTCTTT
CASSPRHDSTEAFF
>few|NA|TRBJ2-5|TRBV5-5
TGTGCCAGCAGCTTCATCCAAGAGACCCAGTACTTC
CASSFIQETQYF
>many|TRBD1|TRBJ2-5|TRBV12-3/TRBV12-4
TGTGCCAGCAGCCCCGGGACAGGGGTTTACAGGGAGACCCAGTACTTC
CASSPGTGVYRETQYF
>NA|TRBD1|TRBJ2-7|TRBV7-9
TGTGCCAGCAGCCTCCGGGACAGGGGCGACGAGCAGTACTTC
CASSLRDRGDEQYF
>few|NA|TRBJ1-1|TRBV20-1
TGCAGTGCTAGAGAATCCGGCACTGAAGCTTTCTTT
CSARESGTEAFF
>few|TRBD1|TRBJ2-6|TRBV4-3
TGCGCCAGCAGCCAGGGGACAGGGGGCTATGGGGCCAACGTCCTGACTTTC
CASSQGTGGYGANVLTF
>many|NA|TRBJ2-6|TRBV6-2/TRBV6-3
TGTGCCAGCAGAACCCAGGTCTCTGGGGCCAACGTCCTGACTTTC
CASRTQVSGANVLTF
>few|TRBD1|TRBJ2-5|TRBV12-3/TRBV12-4
TGTGCCAGCAGTTCCACCGGGACAGGAAAAGAGACCCAGTACTTC
CASSSTGTGKETQYF
>few|NA|TRBJ1-1|TRBV27
TGTGCCAGCAGTTTATCGGCGAAGACAGTGAGGGGAAATGTGAACACTGAAGCTTTCTTT
CASSLSAKTVRGNVNTEAFF
>NA|NA|TRBJ1-1|TRBV20-1
TGCAGTGCTAGCCGGAATTTGAACACTGAAGCTTTCTTT
CSASRNLNTEAFF
>many|TRBD2|TRBJ2-1|TRBV27
TGTGCCAGCAGTTTATTTCCTAGCGGGAGTGTGGAGTTCTTC
CASSLFPSGSVEFF
>many|NA|TRBJ1-6|TRBV20-1
TGCAGTGCCGAGATCGGGAATTCACCCCTCCACTTT
CSAEIGNSPLHF